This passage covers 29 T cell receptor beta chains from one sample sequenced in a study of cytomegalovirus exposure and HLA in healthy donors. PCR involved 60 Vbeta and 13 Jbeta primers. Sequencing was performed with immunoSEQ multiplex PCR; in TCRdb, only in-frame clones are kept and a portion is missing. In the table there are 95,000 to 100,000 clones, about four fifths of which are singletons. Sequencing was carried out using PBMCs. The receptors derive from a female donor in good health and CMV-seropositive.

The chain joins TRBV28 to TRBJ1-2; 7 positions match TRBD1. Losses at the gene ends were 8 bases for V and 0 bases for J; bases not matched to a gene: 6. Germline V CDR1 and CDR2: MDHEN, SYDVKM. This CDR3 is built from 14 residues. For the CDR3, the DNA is TGTGCCAGCTTCGAGGGGGCAGCTAACTATGGCTACACCTTC. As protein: CASFEGAANYGYTF.

CDR3 nucleotides: TGCGCCAGCAGCTTGGCGGCAGGGGATGAAAAACTGTTTTTT. Protein sequence: CASSLAAGDEKLFF. This chain connects TRBV5-1 to TRBJ1-4, with a possible D match to TRBD1 (6 bases). The CDR3 is made up of 14 amino acids. With 0 bases removed from V and 6 bases from J, the gap between germline ends came to 9 bases. CDR1 and CDR2 from the germline V gene are SGHRS and YFSETQ.

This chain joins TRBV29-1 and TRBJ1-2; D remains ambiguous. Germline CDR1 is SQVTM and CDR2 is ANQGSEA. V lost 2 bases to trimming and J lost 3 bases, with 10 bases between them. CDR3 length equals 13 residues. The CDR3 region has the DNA TGCAGCGTTGAACTACAGACCTACTATGGCTACACCTTC. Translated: CSVELQTYYGYTF.

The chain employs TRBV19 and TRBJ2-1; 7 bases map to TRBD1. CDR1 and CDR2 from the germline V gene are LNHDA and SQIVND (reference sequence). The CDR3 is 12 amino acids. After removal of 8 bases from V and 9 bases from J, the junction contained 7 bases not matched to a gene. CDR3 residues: CASGQVLSEQFF. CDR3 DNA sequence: TGTGCCAGTGGACAGGTACTCAGTGAGCAGTTCTTC.

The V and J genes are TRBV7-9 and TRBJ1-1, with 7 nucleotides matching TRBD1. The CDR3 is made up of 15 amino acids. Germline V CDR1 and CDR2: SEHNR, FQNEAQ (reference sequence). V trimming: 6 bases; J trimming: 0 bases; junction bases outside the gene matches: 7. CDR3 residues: CASRAKQGMNTEAFF. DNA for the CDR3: TGTGCCAGCAGGGCAAAACAGGGGATGAACACTGAAGCTTTCTTT.

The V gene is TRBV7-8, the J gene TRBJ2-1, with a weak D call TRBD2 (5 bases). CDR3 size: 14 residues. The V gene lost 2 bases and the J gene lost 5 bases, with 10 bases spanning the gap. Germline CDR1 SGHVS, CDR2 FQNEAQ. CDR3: CASSLRGSDNEQFF. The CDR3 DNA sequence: TGTGCCAGCAGCTTACGAGGGAGTGACAATGAGCAGTTCTTC.

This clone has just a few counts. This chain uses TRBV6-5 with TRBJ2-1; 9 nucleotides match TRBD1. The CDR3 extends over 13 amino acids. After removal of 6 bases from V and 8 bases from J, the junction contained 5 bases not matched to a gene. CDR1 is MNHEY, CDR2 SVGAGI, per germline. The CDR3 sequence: CASSGQGWDEQFF. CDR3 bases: TGTGCCAGCAGCGGACAGGGGTGGGATGAGCAGTTCTTC.

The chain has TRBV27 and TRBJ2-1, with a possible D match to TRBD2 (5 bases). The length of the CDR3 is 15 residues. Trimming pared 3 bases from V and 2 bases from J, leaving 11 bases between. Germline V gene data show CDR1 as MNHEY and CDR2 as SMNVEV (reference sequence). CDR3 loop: CASSFSEGAYNEQFF. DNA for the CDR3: TGTGCCAGCAGTTTCTCCGAGGGAGCCTACAATGAGCAGTTCTTC.

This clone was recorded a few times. CDR3 sequence reads: CASSIPPRGNSPLHF. The DNA of the CDR3 is TGTGCCAGTAGTATACCCCCGCGAGGGAATTCACCCCTCCACTTT. The rearrangement joins TRBV19 to TRBJ1-6, with D hard to call. The CDR3 sequence is 15 residues long. Germline CDR1 is LNHDA and CDR2 is SQIVND (reference sequence). Between the trimmed V and J ends, which lost 2 bases and 7 bases, there was a span of 12 bases.

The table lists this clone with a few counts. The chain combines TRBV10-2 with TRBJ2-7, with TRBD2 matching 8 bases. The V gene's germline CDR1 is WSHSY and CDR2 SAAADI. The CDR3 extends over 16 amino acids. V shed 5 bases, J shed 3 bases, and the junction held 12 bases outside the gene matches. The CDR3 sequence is CASSIPSGGVVYEQYF. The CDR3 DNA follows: TGCGCCAGCAGTATCCCGAGCGGGGGCGTTGTCTACGAGCAGTACTTC.

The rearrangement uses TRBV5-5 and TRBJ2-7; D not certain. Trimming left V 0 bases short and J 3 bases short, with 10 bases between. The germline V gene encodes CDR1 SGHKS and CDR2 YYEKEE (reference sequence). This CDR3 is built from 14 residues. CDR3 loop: CASSLVGQNYEQYF. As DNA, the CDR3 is TGTGCCAGCAGCTTGGTGGGCCAGAACTACGAGCAGTACTTC.

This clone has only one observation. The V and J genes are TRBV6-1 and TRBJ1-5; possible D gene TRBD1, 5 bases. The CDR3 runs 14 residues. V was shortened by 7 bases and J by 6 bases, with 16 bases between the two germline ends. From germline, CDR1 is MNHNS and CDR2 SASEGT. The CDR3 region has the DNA TGTGCCAGCATGATGCGTGGGGGAGGTCAGCCCCAGCATTTT. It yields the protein CASMMRGGGQPQHF.

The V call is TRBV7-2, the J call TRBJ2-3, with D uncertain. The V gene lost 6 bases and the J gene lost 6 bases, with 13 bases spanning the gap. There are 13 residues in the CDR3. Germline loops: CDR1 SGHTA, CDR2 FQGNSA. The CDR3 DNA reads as TGTGCCAGCAGAACAAACGGAGAGGATACGCAGTATTTT. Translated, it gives CASRTNGEDTQYF.

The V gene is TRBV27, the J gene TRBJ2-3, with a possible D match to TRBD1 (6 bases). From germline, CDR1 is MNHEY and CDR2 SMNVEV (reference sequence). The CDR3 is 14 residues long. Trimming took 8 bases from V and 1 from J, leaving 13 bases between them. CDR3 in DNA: TGTGCCAGCGGAGGACAGCCCGGCACAGATACGCAGTATTTT. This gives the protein CASGGQPGTDTQYF.

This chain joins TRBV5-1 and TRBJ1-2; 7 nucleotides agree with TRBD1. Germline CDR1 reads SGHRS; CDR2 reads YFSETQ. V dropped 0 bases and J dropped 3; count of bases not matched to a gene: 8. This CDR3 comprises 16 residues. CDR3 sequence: CASSLGTGERDYGYTF. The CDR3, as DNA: TGCGCCAGCAGCTTGGGTACAGGGGAGAGGGACTATGGCTACACCTTC.

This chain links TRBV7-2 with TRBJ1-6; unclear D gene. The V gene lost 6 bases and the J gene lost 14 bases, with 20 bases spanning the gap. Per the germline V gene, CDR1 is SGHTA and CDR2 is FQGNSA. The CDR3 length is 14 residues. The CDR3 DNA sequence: TGTGCCAGCAGGAACGACCCGGTCGCTGAGGCCCTCCACTTT. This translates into CASRNDPVAEALHF.

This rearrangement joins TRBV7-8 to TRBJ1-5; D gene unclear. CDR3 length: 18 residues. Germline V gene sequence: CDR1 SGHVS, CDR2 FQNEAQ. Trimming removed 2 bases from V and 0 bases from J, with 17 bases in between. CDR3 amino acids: CASSLPRGLGSSNQPQHF. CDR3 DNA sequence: TGTGCCAGCAGCTTACCTAGAGGCCTCGGATCTAGCAATCAGCCCCAGCATTTT.

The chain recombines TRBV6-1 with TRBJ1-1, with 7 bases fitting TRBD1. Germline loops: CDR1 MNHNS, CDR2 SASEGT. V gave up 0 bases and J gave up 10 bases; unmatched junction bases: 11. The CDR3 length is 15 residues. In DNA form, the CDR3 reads TGTGCCAGCAGTGAAGCGCTTACAGGGGTTAGGAGAGCTTTCTTT. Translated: CASSEALTGVRRAFF.

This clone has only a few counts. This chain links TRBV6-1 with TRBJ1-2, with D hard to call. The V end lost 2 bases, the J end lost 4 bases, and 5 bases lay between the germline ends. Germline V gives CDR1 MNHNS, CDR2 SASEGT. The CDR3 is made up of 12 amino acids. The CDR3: CASSEQRYGYTF. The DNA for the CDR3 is TGTGCCAGCAGTGAACAGCGCTATGGCTACACCTTC.

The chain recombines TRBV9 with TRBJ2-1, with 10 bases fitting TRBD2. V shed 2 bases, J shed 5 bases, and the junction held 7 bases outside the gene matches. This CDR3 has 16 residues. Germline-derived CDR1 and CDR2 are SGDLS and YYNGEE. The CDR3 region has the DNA TGTGCCAGCAGCGTCGGTCCAGCGGGAGGGGACAATGAGCAGTTCTTC. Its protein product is CASSVGPAGGDNEQFF.

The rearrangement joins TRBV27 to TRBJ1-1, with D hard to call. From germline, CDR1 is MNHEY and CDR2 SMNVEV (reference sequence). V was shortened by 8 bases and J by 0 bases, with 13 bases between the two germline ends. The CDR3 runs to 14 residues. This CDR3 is CASGKGGMNTEAFF. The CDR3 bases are TGTGCCAGCGGCAAGGGAGGAATGAACACTGAAGCTTTCTTT.

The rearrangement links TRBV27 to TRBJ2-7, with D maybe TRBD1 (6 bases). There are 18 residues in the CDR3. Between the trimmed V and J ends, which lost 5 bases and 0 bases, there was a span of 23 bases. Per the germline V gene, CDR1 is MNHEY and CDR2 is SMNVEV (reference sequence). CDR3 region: CASSPTTSRDTSSYEQYF. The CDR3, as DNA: TGTGCCAGCAGTCCTACAACGTCCCGGGACACGAGCTCCTACGAGCAGTACTTC.

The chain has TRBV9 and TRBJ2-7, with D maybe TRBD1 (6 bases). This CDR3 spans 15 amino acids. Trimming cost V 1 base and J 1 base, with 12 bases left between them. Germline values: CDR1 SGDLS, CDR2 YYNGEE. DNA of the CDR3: TGTGCCAGCAGCGTAACAGGGAAGCAATCCTACGAGCAGTACTTC. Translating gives CASSVTGKQSYEQYF.

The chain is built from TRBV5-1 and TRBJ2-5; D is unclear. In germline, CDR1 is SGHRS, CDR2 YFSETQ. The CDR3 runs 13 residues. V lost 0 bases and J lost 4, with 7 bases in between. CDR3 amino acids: CASSLGSRETQYF. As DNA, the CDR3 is TGCGCCAGCAGCTTGGGGAGTCGAGAGACCCAGTACTTC.

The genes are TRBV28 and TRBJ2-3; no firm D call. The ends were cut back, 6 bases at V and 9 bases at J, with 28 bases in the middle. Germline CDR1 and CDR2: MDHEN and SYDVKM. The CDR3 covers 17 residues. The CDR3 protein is CASRGKPNREPRITQYF. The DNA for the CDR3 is TGTGCCAGCAGAGGAAAACCCAACCGCGAGCCTAGAATAACGCAGTATTTT. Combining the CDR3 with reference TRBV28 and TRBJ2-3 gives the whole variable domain DVKVTQSSRYLVKRTGEKVFLECVQDMDHENMFWYRQDPGLGLRLIYFSYDVKMKEKGDIPEGYSVSREKKERFSLILESASTNQTSMYLCASRGKPNREPRITQYFGPGTRLTVL.

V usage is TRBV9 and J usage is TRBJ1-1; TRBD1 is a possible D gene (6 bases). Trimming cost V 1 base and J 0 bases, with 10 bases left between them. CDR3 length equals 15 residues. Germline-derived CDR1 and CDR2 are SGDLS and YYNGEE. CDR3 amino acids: CASSVSGALNTEAFF. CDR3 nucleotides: TGTGCCAGCAGCGTATCAGGGGCCCTGAACACTGAAGCTTTCTTT.

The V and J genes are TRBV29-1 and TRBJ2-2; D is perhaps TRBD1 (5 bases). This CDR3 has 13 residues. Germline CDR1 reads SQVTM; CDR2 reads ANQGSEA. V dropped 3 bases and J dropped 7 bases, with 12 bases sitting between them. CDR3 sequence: CSVDYQGNGELFF. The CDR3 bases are TGCAGCGTTGATTACCAGGGTAACGGGGAGCTGTTTTTT.

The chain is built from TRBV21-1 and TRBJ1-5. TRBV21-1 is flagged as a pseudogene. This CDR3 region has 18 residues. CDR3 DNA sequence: TGTGCCAGCAGCAATTGCCGGGACTTGAGGGTTTCGGATCAGCCCCAGCATTTT. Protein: CASSNCRDLRVSDQPQHF.

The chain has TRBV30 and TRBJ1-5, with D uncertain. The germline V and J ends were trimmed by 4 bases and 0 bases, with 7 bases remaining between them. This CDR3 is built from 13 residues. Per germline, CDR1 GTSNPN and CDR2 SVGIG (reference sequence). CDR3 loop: CAWTADSNQPQHF. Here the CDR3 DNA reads TGTGCCTGGACGGCGGATAGCAATCAGCCCCAGCATTTT.